This T cell receptor beta chain was observed in a study of blood T cell repertoires in COVID-19. Study-wide context: Specimens from acute and convalescent COVID-19 originated in the United States, Italy and Spain. From T cells, B-cell-depleted T cells, or PBMCs came the material, which was cDNA or gDNA.

Authors' processing steps: How many nucleated cells were present was estimated from reference gene primer amplification. Profiled with immunoSEQ multiplex PCR; TCRdb holds only in-frame clones, not every one. D and trimming come from the DNA, and the V and J calls and clone size come from that table. Of tens of thousands of clones detected, roughly four fifths appear once; the ten largest clones hold roughly 22%. This clone was observed a few times. V was pared by 5 bases and J by 0 bases, with 4 bases between. From germline, CDR1 is SEHNR and CDR2 FQNEAQ (reference sequence). The CDR3 covers 13 residues.

This chain joins TRBV7-9 and TRBJ2-2; D uncertain. The sequence was collected from a human donor in a cohort sampled during active COVID-19. Sequencing was carried out using peripheral blood. The CDR3 loop is CASSHSNTGELFF. CDR3 nucleotides: TGTGCCAGCAGCCATTCGAACACCGGGGAGCTGTTTTTT.